The rows below give T cell receptor beta chains drawn from one sample of a study of PD-1 blockade in classical Hodgkin lymphoma. The assay was immunoSEQ multiplex PCR, and TCRdb's table has in-frame clones only and misses some. The data show about 110,000 clones, 89% seen once. The material sequenced was peripheral blood mononuclear cells (PBMCs), taken before the second cycle of nivolumab. These receptors originate from a human donor with classical Hodgkin lymphoma. CDR3s leave out the opening cysteine and the closing phenylalanine or tryptophan. Each record gives: J gene, V gene, CDR3 protein.

J: TRBJ2-1; V: TRBV10-3; CDR3: AIMNPGSPGYNEQF
J: NA; V: TRBV6-6; CDR3: ASSYLTASSSYEQY
J: TRBJ2-7; V: TRBV25-1; CDR3: ASSERLLREQY
J: TRBJ1-1; V: TRBV30; CDR3: AWRQGVNTEAF
J: TRBJ1-1; V: TRBV29-1; CDR3: SVAWGEFEAF
J: TRBJ2-1; V: TRBV7-6; CDR3: ASSQGLAPGNEQF
J: TRBJ1-5; V: TRBV23-1; CDR3: ASSQPSYRGRSNQPQH
J: TRBJ1-5; V: TRBV19; CDR3: ASSMDEGGFGNQPQH
J: TRBJ2-3; V: TRBV7-6; CDR3: ASSSGLAGSTDTQY
J: TRBJ2-1; V: TRBV6-5; CDR3: ASSYGTPFYNEQF
J: TRBJ1-1; V: TRBV11-2; CDR3: ASSLGSQNTEAF
J: TRBJ2-7; V: TRBV5-6; CDR3: ASSWEGSLLPYEQY
J: TRBJ1-5; V: TRBV30; CDR3: AWGYSNQPQH
J: TRBJ1-4; V: TRBV4-3; CDR3: ASSQSPGQGDEKLF
J: TRBJ2-1; V: TRBV27; CDR3: ASSKTGSSYNEQF
J: TRBJ1-3; V: TRBV28; CDR3: ASSLTSGNTIY
J: TRBJ2-3; V: TRBV5-8; CDR3: ASSGGLAGVLGTDTQY
J: TRBJ2-7; V: TRBV7-9; CDR3: ASSVPGQGNEQY
J: TRBJ2-2; V: TRBV6-1; CDR3: ASRGTGSTGELF
J: TRBJ1-1; V: TRBV5-1; CDR3: ASSLAWTENTEAF
J: TRBJ2-1; V: TRBV27; CDR3: ASSYEGPSGEQF
J: TRBJ1-6; V: TRBV15; CDR3: ATSRTAGPLH
J: TRBJ2-3; V: TRBV14; CDR3: ASSQTVGGTLTRTASTDTQY
J: TRBJ1-4; V: TRBV10-2; CDR3: ASSEQGQTNEKLF
J: TRBJ2-3; V: TRBV30; CDR3: AASTPSDTQY
J: TRBJ1-2; V: TRBV10-3; CDR3: AISDGGPRSGYT
J: TRBJ1-4; V: TRBV5-1; CDR3: ASSLGLVEDEKLF
J: TRBJ1-5; V: TRBV6-1; CDR3: ASSEADFSNQPQH
J: TRBJ2-7; V: TRBV5-1; CDR3: ASSLENRYEQY
J: TRBJ1-2; V: TRBV5-1; CDR3: ASSLVRDGSYGYT
J: TRBJ2-7; V: TRBV6-5; CDR3: ASSYRGATYEQY
J: TRBJ2-1; V: TRBV7-9; CDR3: ASSSERTSGHNEQF
J: TRBJ2-7; V: TRBV23-1; CDR3: ASSKRGGQGALLSYEQY